Listed below are T cell receptor beta chains from one sample, sequenced in a study of identical twins. TCRdb processed the 5' RACE reads anew with MiXCR; each CDR3 protein has one entry. The sample holds some 630,000 distinct CDR3 sequences, about 7.1% seen once. The sample was also reused in another study, on yellow fever vaccine responses in identical twins.

The sample comprised PBMCs. All receptors come from a woman aged 18-30 years in good health. CDR3s leave out the opening cysteine and the closing phenylalanine or tryptophan. D genes are given only for firm matches. Rows may omit the clone size; those that give it use once, few, many or a size class.

clone_size j_call cdr3_length v_call d_call cdr3_aa
few TRBJ2-3 12 TRBV12-3/TRBV12-4 TRBD2 ASSLSGRPDTQY
many TRBJ1-2 11 TRBV5-1 TRBD1 ASRRTGEGGYT
- TRBJ2-1 13 TRBV5-1 - ASSLLGVDLNEQF
few TRBJ2-1 13 TRBV18 - ASSPEIAVGNEQF
few TRBJ2-3 13 TRBV12-3/TRBV12-4 TRBD1 ASSFKGASTDTQY
- TRBJ2-1 15 TRBV6-1 TRBD2 ASSPPGTSGLNNEQF
many TRBJ2-1 12 TRBV6-1 - ASSPHLATNEQF
many TRBJ2-7 12 TRBV28 - ASSLRLRSYEQY
many TRBJ2-3 10 TRBV9 - ASSVGGDTQY
many TRBJ2-2 18 TRBV3-1 TRBD2 ASSNTWTSGRVGSTGELF
- TRBJ2-3 18 TRBV24-1 TRBD2 ATSDSSGTSGIGITDTQY
few TRBJ2-5 11 TRBV3-1 - ASSHEGRETQY
- TRBJ2-3 11 TRBV29-1 TRBD2 SVGGLYTDTQY
many TRBJ2-7 12 TRBV7-2 TRBD1 ASSRDRAGYEQY
few TRBJ2-7 13 TRBV7-9 - ASSTSAGGPYEQY
few TRBJ2-5 14 TRBV7-9 TRBD1 ASSIRQGYGAETQY
- TRBJ2-1 13 TRBV29-1 - SVVPPGIPYNEQF
many TRBJ1-5 14 TRBV4-2 TRBD1 ASSQTGVVPYQPQH
- TRBJ1-3 11 TRBV10-3 - AISVTTGNTIY
few TRBJ1-1 12 TRBV12-3/TRBV12-4 - ASNGPVLNTEAF
few TRBJ1-1 15 TRBV29-1 TRBD1 SATGQGALWVGTEAF
few TRBJ2-1 13 TRBV7-3 TRBD2 ASSFEGGSSKEQF
- TRBJ2-7 10 TRBV10-3 - TIEDSSYEQY
few TRBJ2-3 12 TRBV25-1 - ASSEFKGSDTQY
- TRBJ1-4 12 TRBV4-1 - ASSPDIAPEKLF
few TRBJ2-1 11 TRBV20-1 TRBD1 SARVPAGTDQF
few TRBJ1-2 13 TRBV4-1 - ASSQEGSNLYGYT
- TRBJ2-1 14 TRBV5-1 TRBD2 ASSPRGLAGVNEQF
few TRBJ2-1 13 TRBV21-1 - ASSKGRESHDEQF
few TRBJ1-1 9 TRBV10-3 - AISESMTAF
- TRBJ2-2 14 TRBV15 - ATSRDADRVNGELF
many TRBJ1-1 13 TRBV7-6 TRBD1 ASSSRQGKNTEAF
few TRBJ1-3 12 TRBV6-5 - ASSYGSSGNTIY
- TRBJ1-5 12 TRBV28 - ASNKLRVGQPQH
many TRBJ2-2 13 TRBV28 - ASSLTGGQTGELF
few TRBJ1-2 9 TRBV28 - ASSFWYGYT
few TRBJ1-3 14 TRBV7-8 - ASSPGRWTSGNTIY
few TRBJ2-1 15 TRBV27 TRBD1 ASSFPGGQGFYNEQF
- TRBJ2-5 11 TRBV2 - ASRQEEVETQY
few TRBJ2-1 14 TRBV4-1 - ASSQYVGGQYNEQF
many TRBJ1-1 13 TRBV4-1 - ASSQTDTGTGAAF
- TRBJ2-2 11 TRBV27 - ASSDRYTGELF
many TRBJ2-3 12 TRBV20-1 - SARETKNTDTQY
many TRBJ2-1 9 TRBV10-2 - ASMAVNEQF
few TRBJ2-7 13 TRBV2 - ASSEAPRGSYEQY
many TRBJ1-1 11 TRBV3-1 TRBD1 ASSRHGTAEAF
- TRBJ2-7 12 TRBV29-1 - SAYTPDSPYEQY
- TRBJ1-6 12 TRBV12-3/TRBV12-4 - ASSSVFQNSPLH
few TRBJ2-2 15 TRBV7-9 - ASSFRLAETNTGELF
many TRBJ1-1 14 TRBV13 - ASSLGRSGWNTEAF
few TRBJ2-1 15 TRBV5-1 - ASSLLGRGLSYNEQF
few TRBJ2-5 13 TRBV28 TRBD2 ASARVLALQETQY
- TRBJ2-7 14 TRBV18 - ASSPPDGLGNYEQY
few TRBJ1-2 16 TRBV12-3/TRBV12-4 TRBD1 ASSLYNPPGQVVYGYT